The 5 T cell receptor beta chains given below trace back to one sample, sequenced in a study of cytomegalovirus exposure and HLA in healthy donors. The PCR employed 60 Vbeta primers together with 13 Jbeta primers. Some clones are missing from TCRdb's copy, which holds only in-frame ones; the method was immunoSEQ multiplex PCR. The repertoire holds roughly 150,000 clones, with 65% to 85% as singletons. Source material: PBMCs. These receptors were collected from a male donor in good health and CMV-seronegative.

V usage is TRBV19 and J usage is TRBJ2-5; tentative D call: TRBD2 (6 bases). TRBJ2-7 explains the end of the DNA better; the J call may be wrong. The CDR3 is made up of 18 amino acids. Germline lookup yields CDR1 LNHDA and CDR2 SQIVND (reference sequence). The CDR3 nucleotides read TGTGCCAGTAGTATAGTAGGAGGGAGACCGTCACCCCTCTACGAGCAGTACTTC. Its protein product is CASSIVGGRPSPLYEQYF.

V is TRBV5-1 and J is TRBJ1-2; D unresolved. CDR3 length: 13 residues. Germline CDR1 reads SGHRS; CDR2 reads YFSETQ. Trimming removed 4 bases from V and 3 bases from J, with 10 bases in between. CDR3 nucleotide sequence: TGCGCCAGCAGCCTCACAGAATACTATGGCTACACCTTC. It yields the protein CASSLTEYYGYTF.

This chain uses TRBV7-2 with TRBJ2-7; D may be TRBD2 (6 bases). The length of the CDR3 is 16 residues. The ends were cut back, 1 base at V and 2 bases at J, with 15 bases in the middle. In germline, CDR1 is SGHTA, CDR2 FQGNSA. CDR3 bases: TGTGCCAGCAGCTTAGGAGGCGGGGCTGAAACCTACGAGCAGTACTTC. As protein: CASSLGGGAETYEQYF.

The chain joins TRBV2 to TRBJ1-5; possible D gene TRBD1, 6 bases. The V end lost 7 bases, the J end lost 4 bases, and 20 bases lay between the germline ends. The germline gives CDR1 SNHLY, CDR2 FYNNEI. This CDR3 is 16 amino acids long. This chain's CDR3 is CASTKGVRQGNQPQHF. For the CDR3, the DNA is TGTGCCAGCACCAAGGGGGTAAGGCAGGGGAATCAGCCCCAGCATTTT.

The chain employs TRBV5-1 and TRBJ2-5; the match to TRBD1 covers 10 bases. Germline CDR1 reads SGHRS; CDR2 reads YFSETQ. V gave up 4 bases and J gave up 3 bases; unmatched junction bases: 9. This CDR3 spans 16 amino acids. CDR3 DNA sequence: TGCGCCAGCAGCCTTTCGACAGGGGGCTCGGAAGAGACCCAGTACTTC. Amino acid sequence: CASSLSTGGSEETQYF.